A single sample is the source of the 30 T cell receptor beta chains below, sequenced in a study of CD8 T cells in Susac syndrome. Random hexamers were used to reverse transcribe an amount of roughly 0.5 to 1 ug RNA. TCRdb re-called the immunoSEQ multiplex PCR reads through MiXCR, storing one row per CDR3 protein. The table shows a few hundred thousand distinct CDR3 sequences, with more than 80% occurring only once. Sequencing used CD8+ T cells from PBMCs. The receptors were sampled from a human donor with multiple sclerosis.

J is TRBJ2-3 and V is TRBV3-1; TRBD1 might be the D (6 bases). Per germline, CDR1 LGHDT and CDR2 YNNKEL (reference sequence). The V gene lost 1 base and the J gene lost 2 bases, with 19 bases spanning the gap. CDR3 length: 18 residues. Written as DNA, the CDR3 is TGTGCCAGCAGCCAAGTGACCCTGGCAGGGGACCACACAGATACGCAGTATTTT. Residues: CASSQVTLAGDHTDTQYF.

The rearrangement uses TRBV7-9 and TRBJ2-7; 7 bases map to TRBD2. The CDR3 sequence is 15 residues long. Looked up from germline, CDR1 is SEHNR and CDR2 is FQNEAQ (reference sequence). J lost 0 bases, V lost 5 bases, and 7 bases had no gene match. This CDR3 reads CASSLDRDYSYEQYF. The CDR3 DNA follows: TGTGCCAGCAGCCTGGACCGGGACTACTCCTACGAGCAGTACTTC.

J is TRBJ1-5 and V is TRBV27, with unresolved D. Trimming removed 4 bases from V and 4 bases from J, with 14 bases in between. CDR3 length: 15 residues. Germline values: CDR1 MNHEY, CDR2 SMNVEV (reference sequence). This CDR3 reads CASSWRAGWNQPQHF. The CDR3 nucleotides are TGTGCCAGCAGTTGGAGGGCAGGCTGGAATCAGCCCCAGCATTTT.

The chain links TRBV4-2 to TRBJ1-1; D gene ambiguous. With 1 base removed from V and 4 bases from J, the gap between germline ends came to 13 bases. Germline V lookup: CDR1 LGHNA, CDR2 YNFKEQ. The CDR3 consists of 15 residues. Written as DNA, the CDR3 is TGTGCCAGCAGCCAAGGGGAAGGCTTGAGCACTGAAGCTTTCTTT. This codes for CASSQGEGLSTEAFF.

The rearrangement joins TRBV9 to TRBJ2-2; no reliable D call. The CDR3 spans 15 residues. Germline V gene data show CDR1 as SGDLS and CDR2 as YYNGEE. Trimming removed 0 bases from V and 5 bases from J, with 11 bases in between. The CDR3 region has the DNA TGTGCCAGCAGCGTAGAGGGTCTGGGGACCGGGGAGCTGTTTTTT. Its translation is CASSVEGLGTGELFF.

The chain carries TRBV4-1 and TRBJ1-4, with D perhaps TRBD1 (5 bases). Trimming removed 0 bases from V and 2 bases from J, with 10 bases in between. Germline loops: CDR1 MGHRA, CDR2 YSYEKL. The CDR3 runs 16 residues. Written as DNA, the CDR3 is TGCGCCAGCAGCCAAGATCGGGGACGGACTAATGAAAAACTGTTTTTT. It encodes CASSQDRGRTNEKLFF.

The genes are TRBV5-4 and TRBJ1-3; 7 nucleotides align to TRBD1. The ends lost 5 bases at V and 4 bases at J; junction bases unmatched: 6. The CDR3 spans 14 residues. Germline CDR1 is SGHNT and CDR2 is YYREEE (reference sequence). CDR3 sequence reads: CASSSGGSGNTIYF. The DNA of the CDR3 is TGTGCCAGCAGTTCAGGGGGTTCCGGAAACACCATATATTTT.

The chain joins TRBV7-6 to TRBJ1-2; D ambiguous. The CDR3 sequence is 15 residues long. Germline-derived CDR1 and CDR2 are SGHVS and FNYEAQ. V was clipped by 5 bases and J by 0 bases, with 13 bases between them. The CDR3 DNA sequence: TGTGCCAGCAGCCCAACGACCGGGGCTAACTATGGCTACACCTTC. It codes for CASSPTTGANYGYTF.

CDR3 loop: CASSLYQGDEQYF. In DNA, the CDR3 is TGTGCCAGTAGTCTCTATCAGGGCGACGAGCAGTACTTC. The chain has TRBV19 and TRBJ2-7; D might be TRBD1 (5 bases). This CDR3 region has 13 residues. Germline CDR1 and CDR2: LNHDA and SQIVND (reference sequence). V dropped 5 bases and J dropped 5 bases, with 13 bases sitting between them.

This clonotype has only one observation. This chain uses TRBV24-1 with TRBJ2-1; 15 bases are shared with TRBD2. The J segment lost 8 bases and the V segment lost 6 bases, leaving 4 bases of the junction unmatched. The germline V gene has CDR1 KGHDR and CDR2 SFDVKD. This CDR3 comprises 15 residues. The CDR3 DNA sequence: TGTGCCACCAGTAGGGGACTAGCGGGGGGCCATGAGCAGTTCTTC. This sequence encodes CATSRGLAGGHEQFF.

This clonotype appeared once. The chain links TRBV3-1 to TRBJ2-7, with D possibly matching TRBD2 (6 bases). Trimming took off 0 bases at V and 2 bases at J, with 14 bases between the two ends. There are 16 residues in the CDR3. Germline V CDR1 and CDR2: LGHDT, YNNKEL (reference sequence). The CDR3 region has the DNA TGTGCCAGCAGCCAAGACGCCGGGACTCTAGCCTACGAGCAGTACTTC. Translated, it gives CASSQDAGTLAYEQYF.

This chain uses TRBV11-2 with TRBJ1-1, with D unresolved. Germline CDR1 SGHAT, CDR2 FQNNGV. The CDR3 loop spans 17 amino acids. Trimming cost V 0 bases and J 5 bases, with 19 bases left between them. The CDR3 reads CASSLDYWGGLLTEAFF. Here the CDR3 DNA reads TGTGCCAGCAGCTTAGATTACTGGGGAGGGTTATTAACTGAAGCTTTCTTT. The variable domain in full, with the rest retrieved from reference TRBV11-2 and TRBJ1-1, is EAGVAQSPRYKIIEKRQSVAFWCNPISGHATLYWYQQILGQGPKLLIQFQNNGVVDDSQLPKDRFSAERLKGVDSTLKIQPAKLEDSAVYLCASSLDYWGGLLTEAFFGQGTRLTVV.

The chain uses TRBV4-1 and TRBJ2-5; TRBD1 is a possible D gene (6 bases). The CDR3 runs 15 residues. Trimming removed 1 base at V and 4 bases at J, with 13 bases between. In germline, CDR1 is MGHRA, CDR2 YSYEKL. The CDR3 DNA reads TGCGCCAGCAGCCAAGTTCCAGGGGATAGAGAGACCCAGTACTTC. Translated, it gives CASSQVPGDRETQYF.

This chain connects TRBV6-5 to TRBJ2-7, with D perhaps being TRBD1 or TRBD2 (6 bases each). From germline, CDR1 is MNHEY and CDR2 SVGAGI. Trimming took 4 bases from V and 0 from J, leaving 19 bases between them. The CDR3 is made up of 17 amino acids. The CDR3: CASSWYDRRDTSYEQYF. The DNA of the CDR3 is TGTGCCAGCAGTTGGTACGACCGGAGGGACACCTCCTACGAGCAGTACTTC.

The rearrangement uses TRBV5-1 and TRBJ2-7; 9 bases align to TRBD2. Germline lookup yields CDR1 SGHRS and CDR2 YFSETQ. Germline trimming cut 0 bases from V and 3 bases from J; bases unmatched to any gene: 7. The CDR3 spans 16 residues. DNA for the CDR3: TGCGCCAGCAGCTTGGATTCGCGGGAGGGCCGCTACGAGCAGTACTTC. Protein: CASSLDSREGRYEQYF.

The chain uses TRBV4-1 and TRBJ1-5, with D unclear. Germline loops: CDR1 MGHRA, CDR2 YSYEKL. Trimming took off 1 base at V and 2 bases at J, with 12 bases between the two ends. The CDR3 is made up of 16 amino acids. CDR3 in DNA: TGCGCCAGCAGCCAAGCCAATGCACTGGGCAATCAGCCCCAGCATTTT. Its protein product is CASSQANALGNQPQHF.

In regard to this clonotype: One end of the junction is discordant with germline, which a read error may explain. The rearrangement uses TRBV30 and TRBJ1-1, with 8 bases aligning to TRBD1. The CDR3 loop spans 13 amino acids. Germline V gives CDR1 GTSNPN, CDR2 SVGIG (reference sequence). The CDR3 region has the DNA TGTGCCTGGAACAACCCAGGACAGGGTGAACCTTTCTTT. Protein product: CAWNNPGQGEPFF.

The chain has TRBV29-1 and TRBJ2-3, with a possible D match to TRBD2 (5 bases). This CDR3 region has 13 residues. In germline, CDR1 is SQVTM, CDR2 ANQGSEA. Trimming took off 4 bases at V and 8 bases at J, with 16 bases between the two ends. CDR3 DNA sequence: TGCAGCGTTGTAGGGATTGGACTTGGTACGCAGTATTTT. It codes for CSVVGIGLGTQYF.

The gene calls are TRBV3-1 and TRBJ2-5; 7 nucleotides align to TRBD1. This CDR3 has 16 amino acids. Germline values: CDR1 LGHDT, CDR2 YNNKEL (reference sequence). Germline trimming cut 2 bases from V and 3 bases from J; bases unmatched to any gene: 9. In nucleotides, the CDR3 is TGTGCCAGCAGCCAACTACCGGGACAGCTCGAAGAGACCCAGTACTTC. The encoded protein is CASSQLPGQLEETQYF.

The J gene is TRBJ1-1, the V gene TRBV30; no definite D call. Trimming left V 5 bases short and J 8 bases short, with 12 bases between. The CDR3 extends over 11 amino acids. Germline CDR1 is GTSNPN and CDR2 is SVGIG (reference sequence). CDR3 sequence: CAWGETEEAFF. The CDR3 region has the DNA TGTGCCTGGGGAGAAACAGAGGAAGCTTTCTTT. The entire variable domain, with the rest obtained from reference TRBV30 and TRBJ1-1, is as follows: SQTIHQWPATLVQPVGSPLSLECTVEGTSNPNLYWYRQAAGRGLQLLFYSVGIGQISSEVPQNLSASRPQDRQFILSSKKLLLSDSGFYLCAWGETEEAFFGQGTRLTVV.

The chain recombines TRBV27 with TRBJ1-1; perhaps TRBD1 as D (5 bases). The V end lost 5 bases, the J end lost 4 bases, and 14 bases lay between the germline ends. The germline gives CDR1 MNHEY, CDR2 SMNVEV (reference sequence). The CDR3 has 14 residues. The CDR3 loop reads CASSVPGDRTEAFF. In nucleotides, the CDR3 is TGTGCCAGCAGTGTCCCTGGGGACCGCACTGAAGCTTTCTTT.

This chain joins TRBV20-1 and TRBJ2-7; D possibly corresponds to TRBD1 (6 bases). Germline CDR1 and CDR2: DFQATT and SNEGSKA (reference sequence). The ends were cut back, 2 bases at V and 4 bases at J, with 12 bases in the middle. CDR3 length equals 13 residues. The CDR3 sequence is CSARSRGEYEQYF. In DNA form, the CDR3 reads TGCAGTGCTAGATCCAGGGGAGAATACGAGCAGTACTTC.

This clonotype was detected only a few times. The rearrangement joins TRBV6-1 to TRBJ2-7; TRBD1 or TRBD2 may be the D gene (5 bases each). Germline values: CDR1 MNHNS, CDR2 SASEGT. V lost 10 bases, J lost 3 bases, and 13 bases lay in between. There are 12 residues in the CDR3. The CDR3 DNA follows: TGTGCCACCGGGACGGTGGGCTACGAGCAGTACTTC. Translating it yields CATGTVGYEQYF.

The rearrangement uses TRBV6-1 and TRBJ2-7, with 7 positions matching TRBD2. The germline V gene encodes CDR1 MNHNS and CDR2 SASEGT. The V and J ends lost 4 bases and 3 bases, in that order; junction bases with no gene match: 6. There are 14 residues in the CDR3. In DNA, the CDR3 is TGTGCCAGCAGTGGACTAGCCGCCTTCTACGAGCAGTACTTC. This sequence encodes CASSGLAAFYEQYF.

The chain carries TRBV12-3 or TRBV12-4 and TRBJ2-1; D is unclear. Trimming took 2 bases from V and 0 from J, leaving 8 bases between them. CDR3 length equals 15 residues. Written as DNA, the CDR3 is TGTGCCAGCAGTTTACTAGTTAACTCCTACAATGAGCAGTTCTTC. Translation: CASSLLVNSYNEQFF.

The J gene is TRBJ2-7, the V gene TRBV2, with D possibly being TRBD1 or TRBD2 (5 bases each). The CDR3 runs to 16 residues. The V and J ends lost 6 bases and 5 bases respectively, with 23 bases between them. Germline-derived CDR1 and CDR2 are SNHLY and FYNNEI. DNA for the CDR3: TGTGCCAGCAGAGCCCTTGGTCGGGACGGCCTCAACGAGCAGTACTTC. This codes for CASRALGRDGLNEQYF.

The chain couples TRBV5-1 to TRBJ2-1; D uncertain. Germline-derived CDR1 and CDR2 are SGHRS and YFSETQ. Between the trimmed V and J ends, which lost 5 bases and 5 bases, there was a span of 11 bases. The CDR3 runs to 13 residues. The CDR3 DNA reads TGCGCCAGCAGATTCACGGGCAACAATGAGCAGTTCTTC. It translates to CASRFTGNNEQFF.

The chain employs TRBV27 and TRBJ1-1; D is perhaps TRBD1 (5 bases). Deletions cut 3 bases from V and 5 bases from J, with 13 bases between. The CDR3 runs to 14 residues. Germline V lookup: CDR1 MNHEY, CDR2 SMNVEV (reference sequence). The CDR3 nucleotides are TGTGCCAGCAGTTTCGGGGGGTGGGGAACTGAAGCTTTCTTT. Translating it yields CASSFGGWGTEAFF.

This clonotype was counted between two and nine times. V and J are TRBV6-1 and TRBJ2-2, with a possible D match to TRBD2 (5 bases). Germline CDR1 MNHNS, CDR2 SASEGT. The CDR3 covers 13 residues. V was cut by 4 bases and J by 2 bases, with 5 bases left in between. Here the CDR3 DNA reads TGTGCCAGCAGTGGGACTAACACCGGGGAGCTGTTTTTT. Its protein product is CASSGTNTGELFF.

The chain carries TRBV7-2 and TRBJ1-5, with a tentative D call TRBD1 (6 bases). The CDR3 runs to 14 residues. Germline CDR1 is SGHTA and CDR2 is FQGNSA. Trimming stripped 0 bases from V and 7 bases from J, with 10 bases between. Here the CDR3 DNA reads TGTGCCAGCAGCTTAGCCCAGGGGTACCAGCCCCAGCATTTT. It translates to CASSLAQGYQPQHF.